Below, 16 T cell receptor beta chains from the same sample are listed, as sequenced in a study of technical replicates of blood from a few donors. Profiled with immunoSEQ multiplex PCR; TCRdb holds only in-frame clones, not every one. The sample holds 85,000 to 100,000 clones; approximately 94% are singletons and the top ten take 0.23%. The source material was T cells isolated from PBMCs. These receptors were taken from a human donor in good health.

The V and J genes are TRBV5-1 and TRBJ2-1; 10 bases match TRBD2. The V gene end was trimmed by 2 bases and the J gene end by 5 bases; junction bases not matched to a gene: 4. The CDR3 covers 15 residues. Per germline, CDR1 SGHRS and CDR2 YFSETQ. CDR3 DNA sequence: TGCGCCAGCAGCTTAGGACTAGCGGAGAACAATGAGCAGTTCTTC. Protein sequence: CASSLGLAENNEQFF.

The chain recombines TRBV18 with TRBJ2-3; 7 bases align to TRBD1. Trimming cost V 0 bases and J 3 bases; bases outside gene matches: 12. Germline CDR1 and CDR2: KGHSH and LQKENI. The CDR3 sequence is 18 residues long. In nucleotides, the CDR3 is TGTGCCAGCTCACCACCCGGACAGGACTCGGGAAGGACAGATACGCAGTATTTT. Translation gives CASSPPGQDSGRTDTQYF.

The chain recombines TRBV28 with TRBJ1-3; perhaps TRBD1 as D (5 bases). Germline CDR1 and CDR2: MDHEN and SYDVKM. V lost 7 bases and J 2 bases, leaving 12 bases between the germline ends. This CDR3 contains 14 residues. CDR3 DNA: TGTGCCAGCACCGTCGACAGTCCTGGAAACACCATATATTTT. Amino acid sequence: CASTVDSPGNTIYF.

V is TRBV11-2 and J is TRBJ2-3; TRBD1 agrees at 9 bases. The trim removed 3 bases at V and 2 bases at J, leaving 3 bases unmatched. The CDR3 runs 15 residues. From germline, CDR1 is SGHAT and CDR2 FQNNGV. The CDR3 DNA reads TGTGCCAGCAGCTTGGGACAGGGTATCACAGATACGCAGTATTTT. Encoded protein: CASSLGQGITDTQYF.

This chain's CDR3 is CASSDWQGAEAFF. The CDR3 coding sequence is TGTGCCAGCAGTGATTGGCAGGGGGCTGAAGCTTTCTTT. The rearrangement uses TRBV6-4 and TRBJ1-1, with 7 bases identical to TRBD1. V lost 3 bases and J lost 6; bases outside the gene matches: 4. This CDR3 contains 13 residues. Germline values: CDR1 MRHNA, CDR2 SNTAGT.

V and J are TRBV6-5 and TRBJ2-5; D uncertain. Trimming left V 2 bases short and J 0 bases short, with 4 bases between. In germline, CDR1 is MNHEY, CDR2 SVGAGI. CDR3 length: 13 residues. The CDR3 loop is CASSYGYQETQYF. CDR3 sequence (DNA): TGTGCCAGCAGTTACGGCTACCAAGAGACCCAGTACTTC.

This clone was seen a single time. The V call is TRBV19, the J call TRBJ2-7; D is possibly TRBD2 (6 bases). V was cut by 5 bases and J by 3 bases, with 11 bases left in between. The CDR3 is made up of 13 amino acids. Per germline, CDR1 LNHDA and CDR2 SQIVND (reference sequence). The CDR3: CASSPAGSYEQYF. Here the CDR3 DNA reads TGTGCCAGTAGTCCGGCGGGGAGCTACGAGCAGTACTTC.

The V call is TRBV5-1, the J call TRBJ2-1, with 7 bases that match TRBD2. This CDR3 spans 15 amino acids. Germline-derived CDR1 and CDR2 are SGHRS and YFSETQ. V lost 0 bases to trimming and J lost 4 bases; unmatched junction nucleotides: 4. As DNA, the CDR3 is TGCGCCAGCAGCTTGGGGGCTAGCGGATACAATGAGCAGTTCTTC. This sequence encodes CASSLGASGYNEQFF.

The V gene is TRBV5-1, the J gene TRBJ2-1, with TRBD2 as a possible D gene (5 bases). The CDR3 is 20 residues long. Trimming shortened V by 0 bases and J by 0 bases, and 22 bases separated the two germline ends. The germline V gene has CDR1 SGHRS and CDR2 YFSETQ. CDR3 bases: TGCGCCAGCAGCTTGGAGGGAGCGGACCGTCCTTACCTCTCCTACAATGAGCAGTTCTTC. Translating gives CASSLEGADRPYLSYNEQFF.

The CDR3 DNA reads TGTGCCAGCAGTGCCCTAGCGTACAATGAGCAGTTCTTC. It codes for CASSALAYNEQFF. The chain carries TRBV2 and TRBJ2-1, with D maybe TRBD2 (6 bases). There are 13 residues in the CDR3. Trimming stripped 4 bases from V and 4 bases from J, with 8 bases between. CDR1 is SNHLY, CDR2 FYNNEI, per germline.

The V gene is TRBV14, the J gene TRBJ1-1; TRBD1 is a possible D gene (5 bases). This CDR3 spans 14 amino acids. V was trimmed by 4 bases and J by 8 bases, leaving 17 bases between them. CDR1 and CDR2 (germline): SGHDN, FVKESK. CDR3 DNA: TGTGCCAGCAGCCGCGTTCCCGGACACGTCGAAGCTTTCTTT. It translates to CASSRVPGHVEAFF.

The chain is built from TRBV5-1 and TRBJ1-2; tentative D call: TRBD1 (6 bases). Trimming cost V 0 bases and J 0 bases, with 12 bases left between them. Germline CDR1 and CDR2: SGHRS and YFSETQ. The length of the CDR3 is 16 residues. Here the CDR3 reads CASSLDGQPPNYGYTF. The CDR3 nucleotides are TGCGCCAGCAGCTTGGACGGACAGCCGCCTAACTATGGCTACACCTTC.

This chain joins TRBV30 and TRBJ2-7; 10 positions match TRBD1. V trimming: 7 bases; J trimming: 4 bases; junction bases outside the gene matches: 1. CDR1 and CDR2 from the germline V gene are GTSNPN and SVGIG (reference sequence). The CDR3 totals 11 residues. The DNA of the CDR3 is TGTGCCTCGGGACAGGGGTACGAGCAGTACTTC. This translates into CASGQGYEQYF. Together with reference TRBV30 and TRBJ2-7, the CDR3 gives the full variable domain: SQTIHQWPATLVQPVGSPLSLECTVEGTSNPNLYWYRQAAGRGLQLLFYSVGIGQISSEVPQNLSASRPQDRQFILSSKKLLLSDSGFYLCASGQGYEQYFGPGTRLTVT.

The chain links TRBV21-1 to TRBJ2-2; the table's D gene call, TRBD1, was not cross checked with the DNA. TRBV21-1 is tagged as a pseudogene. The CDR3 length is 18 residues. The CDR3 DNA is TGTGCCAGCAGCATTCCCGACAGTGCGCTTCTTAACACCGGGGAGCTGTTTTTT. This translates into CASSIPDSALLNTGELFF.

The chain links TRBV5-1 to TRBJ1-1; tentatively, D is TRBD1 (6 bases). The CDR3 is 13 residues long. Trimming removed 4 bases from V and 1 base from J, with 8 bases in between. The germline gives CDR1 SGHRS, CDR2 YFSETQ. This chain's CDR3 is CASSATGNTEAFF. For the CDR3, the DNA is TGCGCCAGCAGCGCGACAGGGAACACTGAAGCTTTCTTT.

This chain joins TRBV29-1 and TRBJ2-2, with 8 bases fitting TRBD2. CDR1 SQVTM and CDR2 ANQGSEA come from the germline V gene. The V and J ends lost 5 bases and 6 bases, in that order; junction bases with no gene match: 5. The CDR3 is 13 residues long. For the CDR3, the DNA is TGCAGCGTTCGGGAGGGCCGGTCCGGGGAGCTGTTTTTT. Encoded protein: CSVREGRSGELFF.